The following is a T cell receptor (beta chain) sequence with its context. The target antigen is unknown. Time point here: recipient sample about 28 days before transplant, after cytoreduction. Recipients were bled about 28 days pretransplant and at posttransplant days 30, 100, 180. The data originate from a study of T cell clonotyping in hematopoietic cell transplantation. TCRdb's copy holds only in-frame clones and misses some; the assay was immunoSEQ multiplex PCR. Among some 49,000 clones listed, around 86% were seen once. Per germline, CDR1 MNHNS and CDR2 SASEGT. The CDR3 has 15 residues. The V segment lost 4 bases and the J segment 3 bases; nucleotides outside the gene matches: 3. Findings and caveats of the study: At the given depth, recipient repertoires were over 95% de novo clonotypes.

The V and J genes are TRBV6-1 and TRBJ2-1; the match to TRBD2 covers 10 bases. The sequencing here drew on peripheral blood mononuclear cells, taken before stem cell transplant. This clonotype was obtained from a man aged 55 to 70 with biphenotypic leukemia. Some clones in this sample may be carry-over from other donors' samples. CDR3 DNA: TGTGCCAGCAGTGGCCCTAGCGGGGGCTACAATGAGCAGTTCTTC. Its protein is CASSGPSGGYNEQFF.